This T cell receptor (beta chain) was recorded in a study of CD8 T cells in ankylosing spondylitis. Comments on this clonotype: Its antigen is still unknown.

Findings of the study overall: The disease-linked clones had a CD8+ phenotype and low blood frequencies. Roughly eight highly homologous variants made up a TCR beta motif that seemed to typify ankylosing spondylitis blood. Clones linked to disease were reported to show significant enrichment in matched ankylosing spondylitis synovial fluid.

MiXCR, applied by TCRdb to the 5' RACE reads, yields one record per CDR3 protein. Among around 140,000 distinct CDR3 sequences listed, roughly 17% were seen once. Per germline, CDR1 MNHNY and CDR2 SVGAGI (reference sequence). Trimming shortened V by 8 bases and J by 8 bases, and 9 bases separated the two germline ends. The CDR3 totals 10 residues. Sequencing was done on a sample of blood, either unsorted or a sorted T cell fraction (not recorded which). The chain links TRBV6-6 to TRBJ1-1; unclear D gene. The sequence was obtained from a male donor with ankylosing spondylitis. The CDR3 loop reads CASVGEEAFF. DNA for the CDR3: TGTGCCAGCGTTGGGGAGGAAGCTTTCTTT.